The next 9 T cell receptor beta chains were all read from a single sample in a study of tumor-infiltrating lymphocytes in localized non-small cell lung cancer. Clones were sequenced by immunoSEQ multiplex PCR, and TCRdb holds only the in-frame ones, with some missing. The sample has 9,500 to 10,000 clones, 60% to 80% seen once. Specimen: lung tumor tissue. These TCRs come from a human donor with non-small cell lung cancer.

This chain links TRBV5-1 with TRBJ2-2; D is unclear. The CDR3 has 13 amino acids. Germline loops: CDR1 SGHRS, CDR2 YFSETQ. The V end lost 0 bases, the J end lost 4 bases, and 4 bases lay between the germline ends. The CDR3 DNA is TGCGCCAGCAGCTTGGACCGCACCGGGGAGCTGTTTTTT. This sequence encodes CASSLDRTGELFF.

The CDR3 region has the DNA TGCAGTGCTAGAGACATGGGGGGCCACACCTTC. Residues: CSARDMGGHTF. The chain has TRBV20-1 and TRBJ1-2; perhaps TRBD1 as D (6 bases). Germline V CDR1 and CDR2: DFQATT, SNEGSKA (reference sequence). The CDR3 contains 11 residues. V lost 0 bases and J 12 bases, leaving 11 bases between the germline ends.

V and J are TRBV18 and TRBJ2-7; a weak D match, TRBD2 (6 bases). CDR1 and CDR2 from the germline V gene are KGHSH and LQKENI. The length of the CDR3 is 13 residues. V was trimmed by 6 bases and J by 4 bases, leaving 13 bases between them. The CDR3 DNA follows: TGTGCCAGCTCGGGGCGGGGAGCTTACGAGCAGTACTTC. This gives the protein CASSGRGAYEQYF. The full variable domain, with the rest looked up from reference TRBV18 and TRBJ2-7, is NAGVMQNPRHLVRRRGQEARLRCSPMKGHSHVYWYRQLPEEGLKFMVYLQKENIIDESGMPKERFSAEFPKEGPSILRIQQVVRGDSAAYFCASSGRGAYEQYFGPGTRLTVT.

By sample share, this clone is medium-sized. The chain has TRBV6-5 and TRBJ2-2; D gene unclear. V was clipped by 2 bases and J by 4 bases, with 8 bases between them. The CDR3 extends over 14 amino acids. Per the germline V gene, CDR1 is MNHEY and CDR2 is SVGAGI. The CDR3 spells CASSYDSGTGELFF. In DNA form, the CDR3 reads TGTGCCAGCAGTTACGATTCGGGCACCGGGGAGCTGTTTTTT.

In its sample, this clone was seen a few times. The V call is TRBV28, the J call TRBJ2-5; a possible D gene is TRBD2 (5 bases). Trimming cost V 11 bases and J 5 bases, with 15 bases left between them. Germline CDR1 reads MDHEN; CDR2 reads SYDVKM. The CDR3 spans 12 residues. CDR3 protein: CASNTRAETQYF. CDR3 nucleotides: TGTGCCTCCAACACGCGGGCCGAGACCCAGTACTTC.

The chain couples TRBV12-5 to TRBJ2-2, with D tentatively TRBD1 (5 bases). The germline V gene has CDR1 LGHNT and CDR2 FRNRAP. The CDR3 extends over 18 amino acids. The V end lost 4 bases, the J end lost 4 bases, and 22 bases lay between the germline ends. Written as DNA, the CDR3 is TGTGCTAGTGGTTCGATCCATCTTACGACAGTTCTCACCGGGGAGCTGTTTTTT. Protein sequence: CASGSIHLTTVLTGELFF.

V usage is TRBV6-5 and J usage is TRBJ2-1; 7 nucleotides match TRBD2. This CDR3 has 13 amino acids. Losses at the gene ends were 2 bases for V and 7 bases for J; bases not matched to a gene: 2. CDR1 and CDR2 (germline): MNHEY, SVGAGI. The CDR3 loop reads CASSYGEGNEQFF. The CDR3 DNA reads as TGTGCCAGCAGTTACGGGGAGGGGAATGAGCAGTTCTTC.

This clone appeared once. The CDR3 DNA follows: TGTGCCAGCAGTTCGGACAGGGGTGGGGGTCAGCCCCAGCATTTT. This sequence encodes CASSSDRGGGQPQHF. The gene calls are TRBV6-6 and TRBJ1-5, with 9 nucleotides matching TRBD1. The CDR3 spans 15 residues. V lost 4 bases to trimming and J lost 6 bases; unmatched junction nucleotides: 7. CDR1 and CDR2 (germline): MNHNY, SVGAGI (reference sequence).

By share of the sample, this clone is medium-sized. The rearrangement uses TRBV10-2 and TRBJ1-4; 8 bases align to TRBD1. The CDR3 is made up of 15 amino acids. Germline CDR1 is WSHSY and CDR2 is SAAADI. V was clipped by 6 bases and J by 7 bases; unmatched bases: 10. CDR3: CASSRDRGVTEKLFF. CDR3 bases: TGCGCCAGCAGCAGAGACAGGGGAGTGACTGAAAAACTGTTTTTT.